This entry is about one TCR beta chain. Germline CDR1 is SGHVS and CDR2 is FNYEAQ. The CDR3 spans 14 residues. V was pared by 4 bases and J by 6 bases, with 7 bases of the junction left unmatched. The source of the sample is a study of OX40 agonist ivuxolimab in advanced cancers. Repertoires were generated with immunoSEQ multiplex PCR, while TCRdb's copy carries only in-frame clones and drops some. The data show more than 65,000 clones, around four fifths seen once. Here the sequenced sample was CD4+ or CD8+ T cells sorted from blood, taken in a trial of the OX40 agonist ivuxolimab. The clonotype originates from an adult with an advanced solid tumor such as melanoma, head and neck, liver or kidney cancer. The chain links TRBV7-6 to TRBJ1-1; 8 bases line up with TRBD1. This chain's CDR3 is CASSSYRGEAEAFF. For the CDR3, the DNA is TGTGCCAGCAGCTCGTACAGGGGGGAAGCTGAAGCTTTCTTT.